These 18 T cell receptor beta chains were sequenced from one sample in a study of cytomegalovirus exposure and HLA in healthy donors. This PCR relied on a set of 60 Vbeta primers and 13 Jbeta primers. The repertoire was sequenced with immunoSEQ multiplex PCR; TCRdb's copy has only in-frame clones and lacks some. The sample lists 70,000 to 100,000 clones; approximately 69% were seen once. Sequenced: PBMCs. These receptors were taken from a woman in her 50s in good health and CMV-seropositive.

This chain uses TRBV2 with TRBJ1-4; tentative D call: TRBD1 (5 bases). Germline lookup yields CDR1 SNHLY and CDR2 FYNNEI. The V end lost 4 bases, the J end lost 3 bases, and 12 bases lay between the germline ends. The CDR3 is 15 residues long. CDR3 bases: TGTGCCAGCAGTGTGCAGGGCTCCTCTAATGAAAAACTGTTTTTT. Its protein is CASSVQGSSNEKLFF.

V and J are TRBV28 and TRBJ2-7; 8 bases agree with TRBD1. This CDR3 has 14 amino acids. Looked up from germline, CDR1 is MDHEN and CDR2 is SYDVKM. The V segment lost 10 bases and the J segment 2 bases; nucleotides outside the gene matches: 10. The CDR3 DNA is TGTGCCATCGCCATACAGGGGGGAACCTACGAGCAGTACTTC. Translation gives CAIAIQGGTYEQYF.

The CDR3 reads CASRGPHGGTYNEQFF. CDR3 in DNA: TGTGCCAGCAGGGGGCCGCACGGGGGGACCTACAATGAGCAGTTCTTC. The V call is TRBV5-4, the J call TRBJ2-1, with 7 bases that match TRBD2. The CDR3 extends over 16 amino acids. V trimming: 5 bases; J trimming: 2 bases; junction bases outside the gene matches: 10. Germline values: CDR1 SGHNT, CDR2 YYREEE (reference sequence).

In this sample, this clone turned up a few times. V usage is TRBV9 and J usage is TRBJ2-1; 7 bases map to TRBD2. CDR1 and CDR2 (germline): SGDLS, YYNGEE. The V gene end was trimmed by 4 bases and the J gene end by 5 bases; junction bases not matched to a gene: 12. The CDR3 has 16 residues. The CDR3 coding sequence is TGTGCCAGCAGCCCCGTGGGGCGGGGGACGAACAATGAGCAGTTCTTC. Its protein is CASSPVGRGTNNEQFF.

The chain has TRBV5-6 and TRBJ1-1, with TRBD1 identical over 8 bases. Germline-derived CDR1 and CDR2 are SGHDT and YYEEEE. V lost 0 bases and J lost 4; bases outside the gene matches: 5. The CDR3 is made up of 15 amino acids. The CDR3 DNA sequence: TGTGCCAGCAGCTTGGTCGGACAGGGAGGCACTGAAGCTTTCTTT. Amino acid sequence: CASSLVGQGGTEAFF.

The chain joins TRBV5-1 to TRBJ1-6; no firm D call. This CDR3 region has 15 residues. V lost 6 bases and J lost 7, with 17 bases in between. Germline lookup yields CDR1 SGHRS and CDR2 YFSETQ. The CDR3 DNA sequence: TGCGCCAGCAAGTTTGGGGAGGGAGACAATTCACCCCTCCACTTT. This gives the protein CASKFGEGDNSPLHF.

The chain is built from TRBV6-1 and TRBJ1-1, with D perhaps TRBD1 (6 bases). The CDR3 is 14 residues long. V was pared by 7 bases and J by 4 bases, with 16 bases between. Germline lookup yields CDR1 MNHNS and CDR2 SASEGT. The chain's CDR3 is CASTDTGMGTEAFF. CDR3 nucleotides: TGTGCCAGCACCGACACAGGGATGGGCACTGAAGCTTTCTTT.

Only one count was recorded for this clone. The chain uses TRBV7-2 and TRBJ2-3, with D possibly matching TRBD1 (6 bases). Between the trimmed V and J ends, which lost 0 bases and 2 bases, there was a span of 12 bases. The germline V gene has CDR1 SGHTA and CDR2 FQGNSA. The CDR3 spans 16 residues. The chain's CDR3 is CASSLASGVFTDTQYF. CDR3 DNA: TGTGCCAGCAGCTTAGCCTCAGGGGTTTTCACAGATACGCAGTATTTT.

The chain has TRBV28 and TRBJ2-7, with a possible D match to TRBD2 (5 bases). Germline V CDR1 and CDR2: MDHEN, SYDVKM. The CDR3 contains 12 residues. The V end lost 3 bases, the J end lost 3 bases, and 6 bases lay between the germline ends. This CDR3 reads CASSFRDYEQYF. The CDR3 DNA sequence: TGTGCCAGCAGTTTTCGGGACTACGAGCAGTACTTC.

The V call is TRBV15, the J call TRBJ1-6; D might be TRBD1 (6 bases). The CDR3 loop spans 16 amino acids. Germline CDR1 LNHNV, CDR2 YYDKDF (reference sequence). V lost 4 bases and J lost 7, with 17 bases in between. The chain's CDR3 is CATSKPSSGANSPLHF. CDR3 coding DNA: TGTGCCACCAGCAAGCCTTCGTCAGGGGCCAATTCACCCCTCCACTTT.

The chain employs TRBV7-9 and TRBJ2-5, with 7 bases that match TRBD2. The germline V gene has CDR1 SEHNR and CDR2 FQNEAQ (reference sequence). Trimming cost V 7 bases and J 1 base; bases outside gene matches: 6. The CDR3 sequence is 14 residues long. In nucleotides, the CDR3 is TGTGCCAGCACCTTGGGGAGGGGCCAAGAGACCCAGTACTTC. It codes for CASTLGRGQETQYF.

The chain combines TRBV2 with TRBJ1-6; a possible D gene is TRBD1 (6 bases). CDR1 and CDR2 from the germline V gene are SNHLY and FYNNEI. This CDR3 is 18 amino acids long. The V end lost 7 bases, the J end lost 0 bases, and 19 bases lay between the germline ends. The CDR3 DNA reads TGTGCCAGCAAAGGAATAATGGGACAAAGCTCCTATAATTCACCCCTCCACTTT. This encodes CASKGIMGQSSYNSPLHF. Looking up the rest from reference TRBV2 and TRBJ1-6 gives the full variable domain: EPEVTQTPSHQVTQMGQEVILRCVPISNHLYFYWYRQILGQKVEFLVSFYNNEISEKSEIFDDQFSVERPDGSNFTLKIRSTKLEDSAMYFCASKGIMGQSSYNSPLHFGNGTRLTVT.

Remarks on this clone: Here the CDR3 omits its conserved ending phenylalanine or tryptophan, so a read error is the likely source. DNA of the CDR3: TGTGCCAGCAGCTCGGACACGGCCGGTGGCTACACCCTC. The encoded protein is CASSSDTAGGYTL. The chain has TRBV7-3 and TRBJ1-2, with D possibly matching TRBD1 (5 bases). This CDR3 comprises 13 residues. Germline CDR1 and CDR2: SGHTA and FQGTGA. Trimming stripped 4 bases from V and 7 bases from J, with 13 bases between.

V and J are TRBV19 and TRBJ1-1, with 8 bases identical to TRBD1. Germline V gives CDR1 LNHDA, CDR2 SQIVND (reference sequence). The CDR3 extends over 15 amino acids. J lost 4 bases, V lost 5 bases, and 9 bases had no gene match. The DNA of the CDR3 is TGTGCCAGTAGTGCCAGGGGGCGCGGGATCACTGAAGCTTTCTTT. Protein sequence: CASSARGRGITEAFF.

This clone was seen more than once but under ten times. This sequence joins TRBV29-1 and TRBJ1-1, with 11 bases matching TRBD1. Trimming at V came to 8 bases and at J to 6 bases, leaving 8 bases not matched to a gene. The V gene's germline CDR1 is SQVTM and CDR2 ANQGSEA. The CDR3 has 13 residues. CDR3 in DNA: TGCAGCTTGGTCCCGGGACAGGGGGCTGAAGCTTTCTTT. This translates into CSLVPGQGAEAFF.

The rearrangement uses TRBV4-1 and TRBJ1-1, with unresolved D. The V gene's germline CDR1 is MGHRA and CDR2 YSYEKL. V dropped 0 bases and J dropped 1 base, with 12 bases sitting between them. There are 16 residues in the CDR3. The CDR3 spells CASSQEGGSGNTEAFF. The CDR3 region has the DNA TGCGCCAGCAGCCAAGAAGGAGGGTCTGGGAACACTGAAGCTTTCTTT.

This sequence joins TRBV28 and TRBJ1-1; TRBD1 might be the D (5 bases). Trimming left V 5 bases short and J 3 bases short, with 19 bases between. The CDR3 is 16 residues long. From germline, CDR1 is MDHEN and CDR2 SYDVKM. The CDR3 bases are TGTGCCAGCAGTCCCGAGGGGCGGGGGACGTACACTGAAGCTTTCTTT. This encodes CASSPEGRGTYTEAFF. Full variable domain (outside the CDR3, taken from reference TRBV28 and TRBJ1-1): DVKVTQSSRYLVKRTGEKVFLECVQDMDHENMFWYRQDPGLGLRLIYFSYDVKMKEKGDIPEGYSVSREKKERFSLILESASTNQTSMYLCASSPEGRGTYTEAFFGQGTRLTVV.

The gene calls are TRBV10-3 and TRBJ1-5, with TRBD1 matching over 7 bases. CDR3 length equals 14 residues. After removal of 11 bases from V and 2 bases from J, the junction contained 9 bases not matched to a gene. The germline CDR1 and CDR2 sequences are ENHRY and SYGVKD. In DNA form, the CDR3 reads TGTGCCTCCACACAGGGGCAGGGCAATCAGCCCCAGCATTTT. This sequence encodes CASTQGQGNQPQHF.